This entry is about one T cell receptor (beta chain). CDR3 length: 15 residues. V shed 6 bases and J 2 bases; nucleotides not matched to a gene: 4. Looked up from germline, CDR1 is MNHNS and CDR2 is SASEGT. These data originate in a study of shared clonotypes between healthy human individuals. Sequencing was performed with immunoSEQ multiplex PCR; in TCRdb, only in-frame clones are kept and a portion is missing. The data show roughly 1 million clones, under 80% seen once. What was sequenced was memory CD4+ T cells sorted from blood. As to subset: CD45RA-negative fraction. J is TRBJ1-5 and V is TRBV6-1, with 10 positions matching TRBD1. This receptor was taken from a man between 18 and 29 years old in good health. CDR3: CASRTGTGGNQPQHF. In nucleotides, the CDR3 is TGTGCCAGCAGGACCGGGACAGGGGGCAATCAGCCCCAGCATTTT.